The 14 T cell receptor beta chains given below trace back to one sample, sequenced in a study of blood T cell repertoires in COVID-19 (dated by TCRdb to about 2020). Library prep was done by the immunoSEQ multiplex PCR assay. TCRdb carries this immuneACCESS record with in-frame sequences only. Its versions omit some clonotypes, under half of them owing to an unresolved V gene in the studies checked, with the rest unexplained. The sample table lists about 200,000 clones, over 75% of them with a count of one. The ten largest clones add up to under 3.5% of the sample. The material sequenced was peripheral blood. The receptors were sampled from a woman older than 75 with active or convalescent COVID-19.

The chain uses TRBV7-9 and TRBJ1-2; possibly TRBD1 for D (5 bases). Looked up from germline, CDR1 is SEHNR and CDR2 is FQNEAQ (reference sequence). V was pared by 1 base and J by 1 base, with 10 bases between. This CDR3 is 15 amino acids long. This chain's CDR3 is CASSLGRDSNYGYTF. The CDR3 region has the DNA TGTGCCAGCAGCTTAGGGAGAGACAGTAACTATGGCTACACCTTC.

DNA for the CDR3: TGTGCCAGCCAAGCCGAGGGGGCTAAAACCTTGAACACTGAAGCTTTCTTT. This gives the protein CASQAEGAKTLNTEAFF. The chain is built from TRBV2 and TRBJ1-1; 7 bases map to TRBD1. The germline CDR1 and CDR2 sequences are SNHLY and FYNNEI. The length of the CDR3 is 17 residues. The V and J ends lost 8 bases and 0 bases, in that order; junction bases with no gene match: 15.

The V and J genes are TRBV28 and TRBJ1-3; D is possibly TRBD1 (5 bases). The CDR3 has 11 residues. Germline CDR1 is MDHEN and CDR2 is SYDVKM. Trimming removed 4 bases from V and 9 bases from J, with 7 bases in between. The CDR3 nucleotides read TGTGCCAGCAGTTCCGGGGGCACCATATATTTT. Protein product: CASSSGGTIYF.

This chain links TRBV15 with TRBJ1-4, with 7 nucleotides matching TRBD1. The CDR3 is made up of 18 amino acids. The germline gives CDR1 LNHNV, CDR2 YYDKDF (reference sequence). The ends lost 0 bases at V and 7 bases at J; junction bases unmatched: 14. CDR3 loop: CATSRDILMAAGGEKLFF. In nucleotides, the CDR3 is TGTGCCACCAGCAGAGATATCTTGATGGCGGCAGGGGGTGAAAAACTGTTTTTT.

The chain joins TRBV28 to TRBJ1-1, with D unclear. The CDR3 extends over 13 amino acids. V lost 5 bases, J lost 1 base, and 8 bases lay in between. Germline CDR1 MDHEN, CDR2 SYDVKM. The CDR3 DNA reads as TGTGCCAGCAGTACGCGACAGAACACTGAAGCTTTCTTT. It specifies CASSTRQNTEAFF.

V is TRBV19 and J is TRBJ2-1; possible D gene TRBD1, 5 bases. V lost 2 bases and J lost 5, with 13 bases in between. Germline values: CDR1 LNHDA, CDR2 SQIVND (reference sequence). This CDR3 comprises 15 residues. The CDR3 DNA sequence: TGTGCCAGTAGTATACAGGGTAATGATGACAATGAGCAGTTCTTC. Translating gives CASSIQGNDDNEQFF.

The CDR3 coding sequence is TGTGCCAGCAGTTTATCGCGGGCCCCCTACAATGAGCAGTTCTTC. It yields the protein CASSLSRAPYNEQFF. The rearrangement links TRBV27 to TRBJ2-1, with a tentative D call TRBD2 (5 bases). V was pared by 0 bases and J by 2 bases, with 8 bases between. This CDR3 region has 15 residues. The V gene's germline CDR1 is MNHEY and CDR2 SMNVEV (reference sequence).

The rearrangement joins TRBV5-1 to TRBJ1-5, with TRBD1 as a possible D gene (5 bases). CDR3 length: 14 residues. CDR1 SGHRS and CDR2 YFSETQ come from the germline V gene. V lost 4 bases, J lost 3 bases, and 11 bases lay in between. CDR3 residues: CASSPGEINQPQHF. The CDR3 bases are TGCGCCAGCAGCCCGGGGGAGATCAATCAGCCCCAGCATTTT.

The chain joins TRBV4-1 to TRBJ2-7, with TRBD2 matching over 14 bases. This CDR3 is built from 17 residues. Trimming cost V 2 bases and J 0 bases; bases outside gene matches: 3. Germline CDR1 is MGHRA and CDR2 is YSYEKL. As DNA, the CDR3 is TGCGCCAGCAGCCAAAGGACTAGCGGGGGGATCTCCTACGAGCAGTACTTC. This gives the protein CASSQRTSGGISYEQYF.

The rearrangement joins TRBV2 to TRBJ1-3; weak D call: TRBD1 (5 bases). Germline V gene data show CDR1 as SNHLY and CDR2 as FYNNEI. V was pared by 7 bases and J by 5 bases, with 9 bases between. The CDR3 loop spans 12 amino acids. The CDR3, as DNA: TGTGCCAGCAATCCAGGGAGAAACACCATATATTTT. Translating it yields CASNPGRNTIYF. Supplemented by reference TRBV2 and TRBJ1-3, the full variable domain reads EPEVTQTPSHQVTQMGQEVILRCVPISNHLYFYWYRQILGQKVEFLVSFYNNEISEKSEIFDDQFSVERPDGSNFTLKIRSTKLEDSAMYFCASNPGRNTIYFGEGSWLTVV.

The rearrangement uses TRBV27 and TRBJ2-1; 12 bases are shared with TRBD2. Germline V gene lookup returns CDR1 MNHEY and CDR2 SMNVEV (reference sequence). V lost 3 bases, J lost 8 bases, and 5 bases stayed unmatched. The CDR3 spans 15 residues. The chain's CDR3 is CASSLSSGGAYEQFF. The CDR3 bases are TGTGCCAGCAGTTTGTCTAGCGGGGGGGCCTATGAGCAGTTCTTC.

The V call is TRBV5-1, the J call TRBJ2-1, with 8 bases lining up with TRBD1. V trimming: 3 bases; J trimming: 9 bases; junction bases outside the gene matches: 5. CDR1 and CDR2 from the germline V gene are SGHRS and YFSETQ. The CDR3 length is 13 residues. CDR3 region: CASSSGQGGEQFF. In nucleotides, the CDR3 is TGCGCCAGCAGCTCCGGACAGGGAGGTGAGCAGTTCTTC.

V and J are TRBV28 and TRBJ1-2; D ambiguous. There are 13 residues in the CDR3. CDR1 is MDHEN, CDR2 SYDVKM, per germline. V lost 3 bases to trimming and J lost 0 bases, with 5 bases between them. The CDR3 loop reads CASSLAANYGYTF. CDR3 bases: TGTGCCAGCAGTTTGGCAGCTAACTATGGCTACACCTTC.

Here the CDR3 DNA reads TGTGCCATCAGTGAGTCGAGGGCAGATTTATTATACGAGCAGTACTTC. It specifies CAISESRADLLYEQYF. V gene TRBV10-3 combines with J gene TRBJ2-7, with a tentative D call TRBD2 (5 bases). The CDR3 is 16 amino acids. Germline V lookup: CDR1 ENHRY, CDR2 SYGVKD. The germline V and J ends were trimmed by 0 bases and 4 bases, with 16 bases remaining between them.